A selection of T cell receptor beta chains follows, all from one sample in a study of blood T cell repertoires in COVID-19. The table came from immunoSEQ multiplex PCR; TCRdb's copy has only in-frame clones and leaves some out. The repertoire holds approximately 230,000 clones, just under 85% seen once, with roughly 15% in the top ten. Sequenced material: PBMCs or T cells enriched from blood (not recorded which). The receptors stem from a man aged 40-55 years who had recovered from COVID-19. Each CDR3 is given with its conserved first and last residue.

v_gene | CDR3aa
TRBV12-3/TRBV12-4 | CASSLEVTDAFF
TRBV29-1 | CSAHPRGDAEAFF
TRBV4-1 | CASSLQPLYGYTF
TRBV24-1 | CATSDQYDRGPTGELFF
TRBV6-1 | CASTGLTSQTGTQYF
TRBV19 | CASSIAREGLGPQHF
TRBV5-1 | CASSQGSDYNEQFF
TRBV30 | CAWSTGASDTQYF
TRBV19 | CASSPTGGPGNEQFF
TRBV5-1 | CASSQRGTSGGAGETQYF
TRBV7-9 | CASSYTSGRYNEQFF
TRBV15 | CATSRDPLAEAFF
TRBV7-3 | CASSLLGGTDTQYF
TRBV5-1 | CASKRGDTQETQYF
TRBV2 | CASRAQGVIGNTIYF
TRBV2 | CASRAGQEVNYGYTF
TRBV30 | CAWRTEDEQYF
TRBV7-2 | CASNFGLLGYNSPLHF
TRBV28 | CASNTGSGNQPQHF
TRBV6-2/TRBV6-3 | CASRYRGGTEAFF
TRBV20-1 | CSARGNNEQFF
TRBV5-4 | CASSFEPRSRQETQYF
TRBV19 | CASSISRGGDSPLHF
TRBV27 | CASRQTGANYNSPLHF
TRBV4-2 | CASSQAQVNEQFF
TRBV15 | CATSRVRQGNEQYF
TRBV28 | CASTGQLNSPLHF
TRBV7-2 | CASSPGQANQPQHF
TRBV28 | CASSPGRGPYTEAFF
TRBV10-1 | CASSGSSGGPGSTDTQYF
TRBV4-1 | CASSQVKAVTEAFF
TRBV5-1 | CASSSSGTGLSGNTIYF
TRBV7-9 | CASSLDPGADAFF
TRBV2 | CASSLTGGTEAFF